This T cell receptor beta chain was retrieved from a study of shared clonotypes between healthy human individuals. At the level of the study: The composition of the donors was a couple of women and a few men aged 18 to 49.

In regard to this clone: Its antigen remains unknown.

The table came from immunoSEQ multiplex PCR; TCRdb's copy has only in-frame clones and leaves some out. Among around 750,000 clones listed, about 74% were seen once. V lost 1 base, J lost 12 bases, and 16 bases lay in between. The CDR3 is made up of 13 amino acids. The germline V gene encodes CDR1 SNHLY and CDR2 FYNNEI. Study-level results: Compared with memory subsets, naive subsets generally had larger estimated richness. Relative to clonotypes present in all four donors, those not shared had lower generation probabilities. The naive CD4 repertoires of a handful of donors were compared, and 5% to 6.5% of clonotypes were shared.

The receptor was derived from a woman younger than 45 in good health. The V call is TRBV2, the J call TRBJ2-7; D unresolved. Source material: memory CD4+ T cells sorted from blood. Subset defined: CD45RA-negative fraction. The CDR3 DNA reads TGTGCCAGCAGTGAAGGTTGGGCAGCCGCTGGGTACTTC. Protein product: CASSEGWAAAGYF.